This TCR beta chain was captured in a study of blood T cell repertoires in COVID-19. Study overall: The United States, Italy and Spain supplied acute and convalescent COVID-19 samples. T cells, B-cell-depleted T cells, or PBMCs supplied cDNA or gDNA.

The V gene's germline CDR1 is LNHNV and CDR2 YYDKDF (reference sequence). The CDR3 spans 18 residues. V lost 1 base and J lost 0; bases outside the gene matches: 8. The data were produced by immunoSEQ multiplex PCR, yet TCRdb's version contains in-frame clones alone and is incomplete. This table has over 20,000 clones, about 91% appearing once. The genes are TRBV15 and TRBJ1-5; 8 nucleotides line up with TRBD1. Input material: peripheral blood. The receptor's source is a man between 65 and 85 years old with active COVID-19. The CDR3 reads CATSRGPGQGDSNQPQHF. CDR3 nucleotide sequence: TGTGCCACCAGCAGAGGCCCCGGACAGGGCGATAGCAATCAGCCCCAGCATTTT.